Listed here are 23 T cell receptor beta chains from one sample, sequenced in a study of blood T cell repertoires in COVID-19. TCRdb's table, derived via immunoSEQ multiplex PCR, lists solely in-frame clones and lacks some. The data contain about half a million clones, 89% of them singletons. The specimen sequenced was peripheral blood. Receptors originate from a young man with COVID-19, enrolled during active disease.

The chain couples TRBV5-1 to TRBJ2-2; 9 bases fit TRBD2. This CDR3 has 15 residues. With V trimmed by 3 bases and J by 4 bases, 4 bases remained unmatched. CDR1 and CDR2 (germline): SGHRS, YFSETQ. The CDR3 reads CASSYSGSGTGELFF. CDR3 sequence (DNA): TGCGCCAGCAGCTATAGCGGGAGCGGCACCGGGGAGCTGTTTTTT.

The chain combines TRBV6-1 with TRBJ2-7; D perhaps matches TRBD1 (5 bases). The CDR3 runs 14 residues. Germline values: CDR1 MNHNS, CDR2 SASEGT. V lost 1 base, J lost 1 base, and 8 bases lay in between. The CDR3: CASSEVGPSYEQYF. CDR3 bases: TGTGCCAGCAGTGAAGTGGGGCCTTCCTACGAGCAGTACTTC.

CDR3 in amino acids: CASRQRLAETYEQYF. The CDR3 region has the DNA TGTGCCAGCAGGCAAAGACTAGCGGAGACCTACGAGCAGTACTTC. J is TRBJ2-7 and V is TRBV5-6; 9 nucleotides match TRBD2. Germline V gene data show CDR1 as SGHDT and CDR2 as YYEEEE. Trimming at V came to 5 bases and at J to 2 bases, leaving 8 bases not matched to a gene. This CDR3 is built from 15 residues.

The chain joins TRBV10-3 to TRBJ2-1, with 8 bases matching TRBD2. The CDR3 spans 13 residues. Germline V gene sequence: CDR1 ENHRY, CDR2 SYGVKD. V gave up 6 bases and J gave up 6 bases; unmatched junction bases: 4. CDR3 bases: TGTGCCATCAGCCCGAGCGGGGGCAATGAGCAGTTCTTC. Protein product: CAISPSGGNEQFF.

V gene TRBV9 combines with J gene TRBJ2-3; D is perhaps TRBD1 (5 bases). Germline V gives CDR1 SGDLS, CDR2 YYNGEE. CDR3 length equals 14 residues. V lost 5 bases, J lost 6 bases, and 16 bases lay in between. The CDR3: CASSQDTGQDTQYF. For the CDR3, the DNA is TGTGCCAGCAGTCAGGACACCGGCCAGGATACGCAGTATTTT.

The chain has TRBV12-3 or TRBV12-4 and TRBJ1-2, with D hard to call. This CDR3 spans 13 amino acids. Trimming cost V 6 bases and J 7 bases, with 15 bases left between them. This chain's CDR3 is CASSPTDEFGYTF. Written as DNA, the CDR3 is TGTGCCAGCAGCCCTACAGACGAGTTTGGCTACACCTTC.

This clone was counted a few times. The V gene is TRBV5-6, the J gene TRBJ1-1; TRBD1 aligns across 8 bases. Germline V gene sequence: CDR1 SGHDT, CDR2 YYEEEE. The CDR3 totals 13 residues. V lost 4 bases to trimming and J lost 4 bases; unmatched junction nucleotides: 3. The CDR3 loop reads CASSVRGLTEAFF. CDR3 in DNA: TGTGCCAGCAGCGTCAGGGGGCTCACTGAAGCTTTCTTT.

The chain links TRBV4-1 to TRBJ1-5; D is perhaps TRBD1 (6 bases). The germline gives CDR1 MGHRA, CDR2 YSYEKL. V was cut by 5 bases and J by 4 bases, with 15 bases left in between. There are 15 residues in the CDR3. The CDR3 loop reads CASSVADSSNQPQHF. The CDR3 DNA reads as TGCGCCAGCAGCGTTGCGGACAGTTCAAATCAGCCCCAGCATTTT.

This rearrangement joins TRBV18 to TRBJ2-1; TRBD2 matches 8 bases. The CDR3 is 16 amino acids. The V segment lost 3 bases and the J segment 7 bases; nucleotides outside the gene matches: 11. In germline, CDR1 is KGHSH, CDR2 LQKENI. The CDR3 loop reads CASSPPGSGSSNEQFF. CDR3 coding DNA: TGTGCCAGCTCACCCCCTGGGAGCGGGAGTAGTAATGAGCAGTTCTTC.

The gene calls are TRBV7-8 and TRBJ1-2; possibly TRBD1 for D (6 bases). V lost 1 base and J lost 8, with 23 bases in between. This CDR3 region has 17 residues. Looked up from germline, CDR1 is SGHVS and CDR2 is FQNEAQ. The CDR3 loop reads CASSLGKLGGQVGGYTF. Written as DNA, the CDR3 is TGTGCCAGCAGCTTAGGGAAATTAGGGGGACAAGTGGGAGGCTACACCTTC. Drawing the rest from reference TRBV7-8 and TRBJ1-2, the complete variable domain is GAGVSQSPRYKVAKRGQDVALRCDPISGHVSLFWYQQALGQGPEFLTYFQNEAQLDKSGLPSDRFFAERPEGSVSTLKIQRTQQEDSAVYLCASSLGKLGGQVGGYTFGSGTRLTVV.

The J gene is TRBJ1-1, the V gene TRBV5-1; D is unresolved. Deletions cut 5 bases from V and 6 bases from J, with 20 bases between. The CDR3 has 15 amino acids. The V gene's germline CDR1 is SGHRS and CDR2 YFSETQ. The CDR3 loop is CASSDLIGTRAEAFF. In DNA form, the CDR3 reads TGCGCCAGCAGTGATTTGATCGGAACCCGGGCTGAAGCTTTCTTT.

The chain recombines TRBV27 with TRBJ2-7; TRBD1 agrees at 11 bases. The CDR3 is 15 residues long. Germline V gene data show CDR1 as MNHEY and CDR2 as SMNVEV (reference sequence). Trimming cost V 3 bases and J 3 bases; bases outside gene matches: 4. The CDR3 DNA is TGTGCCAGCAGTTTCGGGACAGGGGGTAACTACGAGCAGTACTTC. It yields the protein CASSFGTGGNYEQYF.

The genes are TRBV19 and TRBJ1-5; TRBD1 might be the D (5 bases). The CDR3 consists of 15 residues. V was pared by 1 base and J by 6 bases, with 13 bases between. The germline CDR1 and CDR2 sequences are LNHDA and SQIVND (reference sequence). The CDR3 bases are TGTGCCAGTAGTATAGGCGCAACCAGGGTTCAGCCCCAGCATTTT. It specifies CASSIGATRVQPQHF.

CDR3 nucleotide sequence: TGTGCCAGCAGCCCTCAGACTAGCGGGATTATCAATGAGCAGTTCTTC. As protein: CASSPQTSGIINEQFF. The chain employs TRBV7-9 and TRBJ2-1, with TRBD2 identical over 11 bases. V shed 5 bases and J 6 bases; nucleotides not matched to a gene: 9. CDR1 is SEHNR and CDR2 is FQNEAQ in the germline V gene (reference sequence). The CDR3 has 16 amino acids.

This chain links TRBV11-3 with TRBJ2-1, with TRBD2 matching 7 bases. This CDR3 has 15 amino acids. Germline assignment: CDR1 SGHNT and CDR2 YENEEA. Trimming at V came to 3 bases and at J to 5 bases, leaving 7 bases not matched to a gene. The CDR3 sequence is CASSFSSGRNNEQFF. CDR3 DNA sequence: TGTGCCAGCAGCTTTAGTAGCGGGCGAAACAATGAGCAGTTCTTC. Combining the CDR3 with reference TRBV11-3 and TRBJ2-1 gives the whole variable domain EAGVVQSPRYKIIEKKQPVAFWCNPISGHNTLYWYLQNLGQGPELLIRYENEEAVDDSQLPKDRFSAERLKGVDSTLKIQPAELGDSAVYLCASSFSSGRNNEQFFGPGTRLTVL.

The CDR3 sequence: CASSRWGGTSSYNEQFF. CDR3 nucleotides: TGTGCCAGTAGTAGGTGGGGAGGGACAAGCTCCTACAATGAGCAGTTCTTC. The chain recombines TRBV19 with TRBJ2-1, with D possibly matching TRBD2 (7 bases). Trimming shortened V by 4 bases and J by 0 bases, and 16 bases separated the two germline ends. The CDR3 totals 17 residues. Germline values: CDR1 LNHDA, CDR2 SQIVND (reference sequence).

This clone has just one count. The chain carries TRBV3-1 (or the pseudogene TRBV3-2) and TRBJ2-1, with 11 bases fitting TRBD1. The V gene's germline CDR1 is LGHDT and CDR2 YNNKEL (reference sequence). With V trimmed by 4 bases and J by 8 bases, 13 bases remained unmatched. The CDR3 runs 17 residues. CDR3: CASSLGQGASEVDEQFF. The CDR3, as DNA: TGTGCCAGCAGCCTCGGACAGGGGGCAAGTGAAGTGGATGAGCAGTTCTTC.

The CDR3 sequence: CASSIEGAYGYTF. The CDR3, as DNA: TGTGCCAGTAGTATAGAGGGGGCATATGGCTACACCTTC. The chain joins TRBV19 to TRBJ1-2, with D possibly TRBD1 on 6 matching bases. Trimming cost V 0 bases and J 5 bases, with 7 bases left between them. CDR1 is LNHDA and CDR2 is SQIVND in the germline V gene (reference sequence). This CDR3 comprises 13 residues.

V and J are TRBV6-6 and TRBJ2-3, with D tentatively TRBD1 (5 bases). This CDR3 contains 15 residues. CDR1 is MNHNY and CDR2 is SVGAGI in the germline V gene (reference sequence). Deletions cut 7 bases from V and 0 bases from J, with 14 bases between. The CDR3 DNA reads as TGTGCCAGCACCAGGGCTAAATCTAGCACAGATACGCAGTATTTT. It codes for CASTRAKSSTDTQYF.

CDR3 sequence reads: CASSPGVAGANVLTF. The CDR3, as DNA: TGTGCCAGCAGCCCCGGGGTGGCTGGGGCCAACGTCCTGACTTTC. This chain uses TRBV7-8 with TRBJ2-6; TRBD2 is a possible D gene (5 bases). The germline gives CDR1 SGHVS, CDR2 FQNEAQ. V shed 5 bases and J shed 2 bases, with 10 bases lying between them. This CDR3 has 15 amino acids. Supplemented by reference TRBV7-8 and TRBJ2-6, the full variable domain reads GAGVSQSPRYKVAKRGQDVALRCDPISGHVSLFWYQQALGQGPEFLTYFQNEAQLDKSGLPSDRFFAERPEGSVSTLKIQRTQQEDSAVYLCASSPGVAGANVLTFGAGSRLTVL.

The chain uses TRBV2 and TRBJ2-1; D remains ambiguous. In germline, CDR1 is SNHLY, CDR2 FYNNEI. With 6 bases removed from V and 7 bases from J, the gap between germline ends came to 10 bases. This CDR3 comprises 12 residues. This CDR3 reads CASRYSGNEQFF. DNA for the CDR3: TGTGCCAGCAGGTACTCCGGGAATGAGCAGTTCTTC.

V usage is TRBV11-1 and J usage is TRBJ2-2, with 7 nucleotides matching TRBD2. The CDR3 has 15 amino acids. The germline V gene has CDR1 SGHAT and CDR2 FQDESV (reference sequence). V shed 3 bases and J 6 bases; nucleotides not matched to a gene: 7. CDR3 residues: CASSLGGSAAGELFF. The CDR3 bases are TGTGCCAGCAGCTTGGGCGGGAGCGCGGCCGGGGAGCTGTTTTTT.

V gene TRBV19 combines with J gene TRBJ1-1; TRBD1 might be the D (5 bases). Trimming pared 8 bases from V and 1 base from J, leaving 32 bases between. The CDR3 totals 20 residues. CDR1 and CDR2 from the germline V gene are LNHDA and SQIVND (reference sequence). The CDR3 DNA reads TGTGCCAGTGCGGGGGTACTGCAACAAAATATCGGGGAAAGGAACACTGAAGCTTTCTTT. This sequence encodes CASAGVLQQNIGERNTEAFF.